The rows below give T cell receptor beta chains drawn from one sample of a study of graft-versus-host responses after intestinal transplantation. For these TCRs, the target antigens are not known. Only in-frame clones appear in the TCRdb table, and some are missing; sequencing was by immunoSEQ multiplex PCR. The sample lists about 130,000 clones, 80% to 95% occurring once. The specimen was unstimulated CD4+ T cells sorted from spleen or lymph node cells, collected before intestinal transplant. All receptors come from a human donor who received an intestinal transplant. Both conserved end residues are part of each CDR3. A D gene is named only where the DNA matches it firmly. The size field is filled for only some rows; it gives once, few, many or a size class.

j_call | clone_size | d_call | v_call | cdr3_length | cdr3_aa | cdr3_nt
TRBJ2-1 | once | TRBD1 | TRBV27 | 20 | CASSSGQGSPLAQPRNEQFF | TGTGCCAGCAGTTCGGGACAGGGGTCCCCACTAGCCCAACCGAGAAATGAGCAGTTCTTC
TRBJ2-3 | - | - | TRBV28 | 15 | CASSFRVGGGDTQYF | TGTGCCAGCAGTTTTAGGGTTGGGGGAGGAGATACGCAGTATTTT
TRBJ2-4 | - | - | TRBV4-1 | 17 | CASSQVQGHEAKNIQYF | TGCGCCAGCAGCCAAGTGCAGGGCCATGAGGCCAAAAACATTCAGTACTTC
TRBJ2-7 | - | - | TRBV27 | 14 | CASSLLGNYYEQYF | TGTGCCAGCAGTCTCCTGGGTAATTACTACGAGCAGTACTTC
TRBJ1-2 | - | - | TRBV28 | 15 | CASSLSPSLNYGYTF | TGTGCCAGCAGTTTATCCCCCTCACTTAACTATGGCTACACCTTC
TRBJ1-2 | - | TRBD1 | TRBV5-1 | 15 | CASSLVGGQGDGYTF | TGCGCCAGCAGCTTGGTAGGTGGACAGGGTGATGGCTACACCTTC
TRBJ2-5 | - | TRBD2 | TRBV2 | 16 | CASSVTASGYQETQYF | TGTGCCAGCAGTGTAACGGCTAGCGGATACCAAGAGACCCAGTACTTC
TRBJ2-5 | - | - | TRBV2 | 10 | CASSQETQYF | TGTGCCAGCAGTCAAGAGACCCAGTACTTC
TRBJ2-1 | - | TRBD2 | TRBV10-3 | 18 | CAIGMGREGLSPLSEQFF | TGTGCCATCGGCATGGGGCGGGAGGGCCTTAGTCCCCTTAGTGAGCAGTTCTTC
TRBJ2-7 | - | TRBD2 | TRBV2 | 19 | CASSEGPGLAGKLSYEQYF | TGTGCCAGCAGTGAAGGACCGGGACTAGCGGGAAAACTATCCTACGAGCAGTACTTC
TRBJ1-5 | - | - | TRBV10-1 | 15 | CASSETVWRNQPQHF | TGCGCCAGCAGTGAGACAGTTTGGCGCAATCAGCCCCAGCATTTT
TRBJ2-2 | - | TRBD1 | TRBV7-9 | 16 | CASSPRTGRNTGELFF | TGTGCCAGCAGCCCTAGGACAGGACGTAACACCGGGGAGCTGTTTTTT
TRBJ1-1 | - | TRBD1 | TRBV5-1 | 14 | CASSRDSGATEAFF | TGCGCCAGCAGCAGGGACAGTGGGGCCACTGAAGCTTTCTTT
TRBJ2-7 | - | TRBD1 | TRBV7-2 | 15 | CASSLIRTGAYEQYF | TGTGCCAGCAGCTTAATCAGGACAGGGGCCTACGAGCAGTACTTC
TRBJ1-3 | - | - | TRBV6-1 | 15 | CASRQDGSSGNTIYF | TGTGCCAGCAGACAGGACGGAAGCTCTGGAAACACCATATATTTT
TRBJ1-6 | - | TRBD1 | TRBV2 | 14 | CAGRAGTANSPLHF | TGTGCCGGGCGAGCCGGGACAGCGAATTCACCCCTCCACTTT
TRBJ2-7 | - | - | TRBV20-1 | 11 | CSAPVRYEQYF | TGCAGTGCTCCAGTGCGCTACGAGCAGTACTTC
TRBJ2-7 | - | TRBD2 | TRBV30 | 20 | CAWSVRRGLAVPNPSYEQYF | TGTGCCTGGAGTGTACGCCGAGGACTAGCGGTTCCAAATCCGTCCTACGAGCAGTACTTC
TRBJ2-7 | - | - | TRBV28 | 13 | CASSPADSYEQYF | TGTGCCAGCAGCCCCGCGGACTCCTACGAGCAGTACTTC
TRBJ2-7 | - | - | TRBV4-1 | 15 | CASRGGEGFFYEQYF | TGCGCCAGCCGAGGAGGGGAAGGCTTTTTCTACGAGCAGTACTTC
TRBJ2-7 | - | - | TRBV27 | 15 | CASRPSDYSSYEQYF | TGTGCCAGCAGACCCTCGGACTACAGCTCCTACGAGCAGTACTTC
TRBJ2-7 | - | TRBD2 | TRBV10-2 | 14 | CASSHPAGTYEQYF | TGCGCCAGCAGTCATCCAGCGGGAACCTACGAGCAGTACTTC
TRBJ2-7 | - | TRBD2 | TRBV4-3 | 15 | CASSQGVLAGYEQYF | TGCGCCAGCAGCCAAGGGGTACTAGCGGGATACGAGCAGTACTTC
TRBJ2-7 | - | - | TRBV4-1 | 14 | CASSQAQSTYEQYF | TGCGCCAGCAGCCAAGCCCAGTCCACCTACGAGCAGTACTTC
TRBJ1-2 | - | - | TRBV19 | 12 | CASSPYSYGYTF | TGTGCCAGTAGTCCTTACAGCTATGGCTACACCTTC
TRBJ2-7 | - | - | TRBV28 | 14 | CASSPPGLLYEQYF | TGTGCCAGCAGCCCCCCGGGACTTCTTTACGAGCAGTACTTC
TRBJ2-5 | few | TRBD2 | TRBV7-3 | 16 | CASSFSSGRGQETQYF | TGTGCCAGCAGCTTCTCTAGCGGGAGAGGGCAAGAGACCCAGTACTTC
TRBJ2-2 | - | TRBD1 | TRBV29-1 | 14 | CSVATGGAIGELFF | TGCAGCGTAGCCACAGGGGGCGCGATCGGGGAGCTGTTTTTT
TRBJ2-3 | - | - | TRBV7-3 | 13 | CASSLTSADTQYF | TGTGCCAGCAGCTTGACTAGTGCAGATACGCAGTATTTT
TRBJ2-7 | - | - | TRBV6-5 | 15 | CASSSRQMSSYEQYF | TGTGCCAGCAGTTCTCGGCAAATGAGCTCCTACGAGCAGTACTTC
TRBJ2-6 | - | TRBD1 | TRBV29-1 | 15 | CSVWTGGAGANVLTF | TGCAGCGTTTGGACAGGGGGGGCCGGGGCCAACGTCCTGACTTTC
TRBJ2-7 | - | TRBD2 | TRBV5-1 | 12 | CASAGGSYEQYF | TGCGCCAGCGCGGGGGGAAGCTACGAGCAGTACTTC
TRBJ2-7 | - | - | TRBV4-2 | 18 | CASSPGVLSVLSSYEQYF | TGTGCCAGCAGCCCCGGGGTCCTATCCGTTCTGAGCTCCTACGAGCAGTACTTC
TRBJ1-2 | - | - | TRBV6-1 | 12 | CASSLRYYGYTF | TGTGCCAGCAGTCTTAGATACTATGGCTACACCTTC
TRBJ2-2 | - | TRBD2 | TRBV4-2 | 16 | CASSQSLAADTGELFF | TGTGCCAGCAGCCAATCCCTAGCGGCAGATACCGGGGAGCTGTTTTTT
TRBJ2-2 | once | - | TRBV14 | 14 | CASSHALISGELFF | TGTGCCAGCAGCCACGCCCTAATCTCCGGGGAGCTGTTTTTT
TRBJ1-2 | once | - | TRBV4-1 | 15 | CASSQLTSGNYGYTF | TGCGCCAGCAGCCAACTAACTTCGGGGAACTATGGCTACACCTTC
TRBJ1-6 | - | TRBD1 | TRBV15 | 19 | CATSRDLLQGTPYNSPLHF | TGTGCCACCAGCAGAGATTTATTACAGGGGACCCCCTATAATTCACCCCTCCACTTT
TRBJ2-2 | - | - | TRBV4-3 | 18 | CASSQEEVRDTDTGELFF | TGCGCCAGCAGCCAAGAGGAAGTCCGGGACACCGACACCGGGGAGCTGTTTTTT
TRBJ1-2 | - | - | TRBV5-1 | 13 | CASSLDRVRGYTF | TGCGCCAGCAGCTTGGACAGGGTCCGGGGCTACACCTTC
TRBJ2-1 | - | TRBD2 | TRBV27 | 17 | CASSIPGGTSAVNEQFF | TGTGCCAGCAGTATTCCCGGCGGGACTAGCGCGGTCAATGAGCAGTTCTTC
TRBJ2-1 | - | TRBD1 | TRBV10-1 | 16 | CASSPTGTGAYNEQFF | TGCGCCAGCAGTCCCACCGGGACAGGGGCCTACAATGAGCAGTTCTTC
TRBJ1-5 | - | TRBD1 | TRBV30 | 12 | CAWGQGNQPQHF | TGTGCCTGGGGACAGGGCAATCAGCCCCAGCATTTT
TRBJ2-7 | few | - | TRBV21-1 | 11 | CASSQYYEQYF | TGTGCCAGCAGTCAATACTACGAGCAGTACTTC
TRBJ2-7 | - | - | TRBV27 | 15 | CASSLLSTPRYEQYF | TGTGCCAGCAGTTTACTTTCGACACCCCGGTACGAGCAGTACTTC
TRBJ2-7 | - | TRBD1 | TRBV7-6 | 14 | CASSSGQPAYEQYF | TGTGCCAGCAGCTCGGGACAGCCAGCCTACGAGCAGTACTTC
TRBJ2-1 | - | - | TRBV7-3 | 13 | CASSPLRGAEQFF | TGTGCCAGCAGTCCGCTAAGGGGTGCGGAGCAGTTCTTC
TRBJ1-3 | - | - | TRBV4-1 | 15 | CASSQDPYSGNTIYF | TGCGCCAGCAGCCAAGACCCCTACTCTGGAAACACCATATATTTT
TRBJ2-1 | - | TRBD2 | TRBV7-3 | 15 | CASSSRPGGPHEQFF | TGTGCCAGCAGCTCCCGGCCGGGAGGCCCTCATGAGCAGTTCTTC
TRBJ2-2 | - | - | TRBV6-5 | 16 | CASSFLRGARTGELFF | TGTGCCAGCAGTTTTCTACGAGGGGCGCGCACCGGGGAGCTGTTTTTT
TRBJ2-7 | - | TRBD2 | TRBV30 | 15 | CAWSQFSGSYHEQYF | TGTGCCTGGAGTCAGTTTAGCGGGAGCTACCACGAGCAGTACTTC
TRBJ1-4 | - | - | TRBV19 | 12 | CASRGYNEKLFF | TGTGCCAGCCGGGGGTATAATGAAAAACTGTTTTTT
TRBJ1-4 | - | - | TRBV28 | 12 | CASSSLGEKLFF | TGTGCCAGCAGTTCGCTGGGTGAAAAACTGTTTTTT
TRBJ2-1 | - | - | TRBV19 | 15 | CASTRLADSYNEQFF | TGTGCCAGTACTAGGTTGGCGGATTCTTACAATGAGCAGTTCTTC
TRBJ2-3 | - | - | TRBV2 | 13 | CASSVDGTDTQYF | TGTGCCAGCAGTGTAGATGGCACAGATACGCAGTATTTT
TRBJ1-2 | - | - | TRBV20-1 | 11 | CSVGGPYGYTF | TGCAGTGTAGGAGGACCTTATGGCTACACCTTC
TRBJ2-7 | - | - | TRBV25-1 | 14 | CASSEGTGAYEQYF | TGTGCCAGCAGTGAAGGCACAGGAGCCTACGAGCAGTACTTC